The entry that follows covers one TCR beta chain sequence. The method was immunoSEQ multiplex PCR; TCRdb's version includes in-frame clones alone and lacks a portion of them. The profile shows approximately 290,000 clones, 75% to 90% of them singletons. The sample is drawn from a study of blood T cell repertoires in COVID-19. Participants reported their clinical history, and cohort assignment relied on those reports. This TCR derives from a woman in her 30s who had recovered from COVID-19. The sample comprised PBMCs or T cells enriched from blood (not recorded which).

This chain's CDR3 is CASAYGGDPEQYF. The CDR3 region has the DNA TGTGCCAGCGCTTATGGGGGCGACCCCGAGCAGTACTTC. The chain uses TRBV7-9 and TRBJ2-7, with a possible D match to TRBD1 (6 bases). Germline V lookup: CDR1 SEHNR, CDR2 FQNEAQ (reference sequence). The CDR3 has 13 amino acids. The V end was cut by 8 bases, the J end by 6 bases, with 17 bases between.